The 23 T cell receptor beta chains given below trace back to one sample, sequenced in a study of graft-versus-host responses after intestinal transplantation. TCRdb's copy holds only in-frame clones and misses some; the assay was immunoSEQ multiplex PCR. This sample yields approximately 33,000 clones, of which roughly 80% are seen a single time; roughly a fifth belongs to the top ten. These receptors are not linked to any known antigen. The material was unstimulated CD8+ T cells sorted from spleen or lymph node cells, obtained before intestinal transplant. Receptors were obtained from a human donor who received an intestinal transplant.

This clone was counted only a few times. V gene TRBV29-1 combines with J gene TRBJ2-7, with 9 bases aligning to TRBD2. After removal of 4 bases from V and 3 bases from J, the junction contained 7 bases not matched to a gene. The CDR3 has 14 amino acids. Germline V gene data show CDR1 as SQVTM and CDR2 as ANQGSEA. CDR3 sequence reads: CSVGPRGGGYEQYF. CDR3 nucleotides: TGCAGCGTTGGCCCGCGGGGGGGCGGCTACGAGCAGTACTTC.

The J gene is TRBJ2-1, the V gene TRBV5-1; 7 nucleotides match TRBD1. CDR1 and CDR2 (germline): SGHRS, YFSETQ. Trimming cost V 0 bases and J 7 bases; bases outside gene matches: 4. This CDR3 is 14 amino acids long. The CDR3 spells CASSLGQGSNEQFF. Written as DNA, the CDR3 is TGCGCCAGCAGCTTGGGACAGGGAAGTAATGAGCAGTTCTTC.

The rearrangement joins TRBV13 to TRBJ2-4; D gene unclear. Germline CDR1 and CDR2: PRHDT and FYEKMQ (reference sequence). Trimming pared 4 bases from V and 0 bases from J, leaving 7 bases between. This CDR3 is 14 amino acids long. The DNA for the CDR3 is TGTGCCAGCAGCTCACAGCTAGCCAAAAACATTCAGTACTTC. It codes for CASSSQLAKNIQYF. The full variable domain, its missing parts supplied by reference TRBV13 and TRBJ2-4, is AAGVIQSPRHLIKEKRETATLKCYPIPRHDTVYWYQQGPGQDPQFLISFYEKMQSDKGSIPDRFSAQQFSDYHSELNMSSLELGDSALYFCASSSQLAKNIQYFGAGTRLSVL.

The chain has TRBV28 and TRBJ2-6, with D possibly TRBD1 on 5 matching bases. The germline V gene has CDR1 MDHEN and CDR2 SYDVKM. The CDR3 contains 15 residues. Deletions cut 5 bases from V and 4 bases from J, with 12 bases between. The DNA for the CDR3 is TGTGCCAGCAGTGGGGCCTTATTGGGGGCCAACGTCCTGACTTTC. Encoded protein: CASSGALLGANVLTF.

The chain uses TRBV19 and TRBJ1-5; D is unclear. The V end was cut by 3 bases, the J end by 6 bases, with 15 bases between. The CDR3 has 15 amino acids. Germline V gene data show CDR1 as LNHDA and CDR2 as SQIVND (reference sequence). CDR3 nucleotide sequence: TGTGCCAGTAGTATCGCGACCCTCACAGCTCAGCCCCAGCATTTT. Its translation: CASSIATLTAQPQHF. Looking up the rest from reference TRBV19 and TRBJ1-5 gives the full variable domain: DGGITQSPKYLFRKEGQNVTLSCEQNLNHDAMYWYRQDPGQGLRLIYYSQIVNDFQKGDIAEGYSVSREKKESFPLTVTSAQKNPTAFYLCASSIATLTAQPQHFGDGTRLSIL.

The rearrangement joins TRBV27 to TRBJ2-5; 9 bases are a match to TRBD2. The J call may be wrong; the DNA end is better matched by TRBJ2-7. Germline lookup yields CDR1 MNHEY and CDR2 SMNVEV (reference sequence). This CDR3 contains 16 residues. As DNA, the CDR3 is TGTGCCAGCGCTTCGCCCGGGACTAGCATCCTCCACGAGCAGTACTTC. It specifies CASASPGTSILHEQYF.

V usage is TRBV7-9 and J usage is TRBJ2-7, with a weak D call TRBD1 (6 bases). Germline V gene lookup returns CDR1 SEHNR and CDR2 FQNEAQ (reference sequence). V dropped 0 bases and J dropped 6 bases, with 15 bases sitting between them. The CDR3 is made up of 15 amino acids. As DNA, the CDR3 is TGTGCCAGCAGCTTAGCGCTGGGACAAGCACGCGAGCAGTACTTC. It encodes CASSLALGQAREQYF.

The rearrangement uses TRBV11-1 and TRBJ2-2; 8 nucleotides match TRBD2. The CDR3 contains 16 residues. The V gene end was trimmed by 7 bases and the J gene end by 5 bases; junction bases not matched to a gene: 12. The V gene's germline CDR1 is SGHAT and CDR2 FQDESV (reference sequence). The CDR3 nucleotides read TGTGCCAGCAATCCCGCGCGAGCGGGAGTGACCGGGGAGCTGTTTTTT. Translated, it gives CASNPARAGVTGELFF.

The rearrangement uses TRBV27 and TRBJ1-5; 11 bases agree with TRBD1. J was trimmed by 5 bases and V by 5 bases; bases with no gene match: 8. The germline V gene has CDR1 MNHEY and CDR2 SMNVEV (reference sequence). CDR3 length: 16 residues. The DNA for the CDR3 is TGTGCCAGCAGTCTGTCGTGGACAGGGGGCGATCAGCCCCAGCATTTT. The encoded protein is CASSLSWTGGDQPQHF.

The chain employs TRBV7-3 and TRBJ2-1; 13 bases match TRBD2. Germline loops: CDR1 SGHTA, CDR2 FQGTGA. J lost 8 bases, V lost 5 bases, and 6 bases had no gene match. CDR3 length: 15 residues. The CDR3 is CASSPRTSGRHEQFF. CDR3 nucleotides: TGTGCCAGCAGCCCCCGGACTAGCGGGAGACATGAGCAGTTCTTC.

The V gene is TRBV6-5, the J gene TRBJ2-1, with D maybe TRBD2 (6 bases). Germline V gene sequence: CDR1 MNHEY, CDR2 SVGAGI. This CDR3 has 13 amino acids. V was pared by 2 bases and J by 8 bases, with 10 bases between. The CDR3 loop is CASSYGGSDEQFF. CDR3 coding DNA: TGTGCCAGCAGTTACGGGGGGAGCGATGAGCAGTTCTTC.

V gene TRBV6-1 combines with J gene TRBJ2-3; a possible D gene is TRBD2 (7 bases). Germline values: CDR1 MNHNS, CDR2 SASEGT. The length of the CDR3 is 14 residues. V was clipped by 7 bases and J by 4 bases, with 15 bases between them. CDR3 in DNA: TGTGCCAGCACCGCGGGGGCGGAAGCAGATACGCAGTATTTT. Protein product: CASTAGAEADTQYF.

CDR3 nucleotides: TGTGCCAGCAGCTTGGCGGCGGGGTTAGATCAGCCCCAGCATTTT. As protein: CASSLAAGLDQPQHF. The chain combines TRBV11-2 with TRBJ1-5; D ambiguous. From germline, CDR1 is SGHAT and CDR2 FQNNGV. The CDR3 totals 15 residues. The ends were cut back, 3 bases at V and 5 bases at J, with 14 bases in the middle.

The gene calls are TRBV5-6 and TRBJ1-1; 7 bases fit TRBD1. J was trimmed by 10 bases and V by 2 bases; bases with no gene match: 14. This CDR3 spans 15 amino acids. Germline V CDR1 and CDR2: SGHDT, YYEEEE. CDR3 bases: TGTGCCAGCAGCTTAGACGGAATCACAGGGGTGGGAGCTTTCTTT. Translation: CASSLDGITGVGAFF.

This clone appeared a few times. This chain connects TRBV4-1 to TRBJ2-7, with 10 bases fitting TRBD1. The CDR3 consists of 15 residues. CDR1 and CDR2 (germline): MGHRA, YSYEKL. The V and J ends lost 1 base and 6 bases, in that order; junction bases with no gene match: 6. The CDR3 loop is CASSQVGTGVGEQYF. Here the CDR3 DNA reads TGCGCCAGCAGCCAAGTCGGGACAGGGGTTGGCGAGCAGTACTTC.

The V and J genes are TRBV9 and TRBJ2-3; 7 nucleotides align to TRBD2. Germline assignment: CDR1 SGDLS and CDR2 YYNGEE. V was pared by 2 bases and J by 4 bases, with 4 bases of the junction left unmatched. CDR3 size: 14 residues. The CDR3 here is CASSVTSDPDTQYF. The CDR3 DNA is TGTGCCAGCAGCGTCACTAGCGACCCAGATACGCAGTATTTT. Combining the CDR3 with reference TRBV9 and TRBJ2-3 gives the whole variable domain DSGVTQTPKHLITATGQRVTLRCSPRSGDLSVYWYQQSLDQGLQFLIQYYNGEERAKGNILERFSAQQFPDLHSELNLSSLELGDSALYFCASSVTSDPDTQYFGPGTRLTVL.

This chain uses TRBV4-1 with TRBJ2-7, with D possibly being TRBD2 (5 bases). Germline CDR1 is MGHRA and CDR2 is YSYEKL. V lost 1 base to trimming and J lost 2 bases, with 9 bases between them. The CDR3 contains 14 residues. CDR3 nucleotide sequence: TGCGCCAGCAGCCAAGTGGCCGGGGCCTACGAGCAGTACTTC. This sequence encodes CASSQVAGAYEQYF.

The V gene is TRBV7-9, the J gene TRBJ2-2; TRBD2 matches at 12 bases. Germline CDR1 and CDR2: SEHNR and FQNEAQ (reference sequence). The CDR3 has 17 amino acids. Trimming removed 5 bases from V and 1 base from J; junction bases left unmatched: 5. As DNA, the CDR3 is TGTGCCAGCAGCGGGGGACTAGCGGGCCTGAACACCGGGGAGCTGTTTTTT. Translation: CASSGGLAGLNTGELFF.

The rearrangement joins TRBV13 to TRBJ2-3, with 16 bases identical to TRBD2. The CDR3 has 15 amino acids. Per germline, CDR1 PRHDT and CDR2 FYEKMQ (reference sequence). J gave up 2 bases and V 8 bases, and 1 base lay outside the gene matches. Written as DNA, the CDR3 is TGTGCCAGCGGGACTAGCGGGGGGGCCACAGATACGCAGTATTTT. Translated: CASGTSGGATDTQYF.

The chain has TRBV6-6 and TRBJ1-3; a weak D match, TRBD1 (5 bases). Trimming left V 4 bases short and J 0 bases short, with 13 bases between. The CDR3 has 16 amino acids. Germline CDR1 is MNHNY and CDR2 is SVGAGI (reference sequence). CDR3 nucleotides: TGTGCCAGCAGTTTTGACAGCTTATACTCTGGAAACACCATATATTTT. Its protein is CASSFDSLYSGNTIYF.

V and J are TRBV27 and TRBJ1-5; D is possibly TRBD1 (5 bases). V gave up 8 bases and J gave up 3 bases, with 11 bases separating them. There are 13 residues in the CDR3. CDR1 MNHEY and CDR2 SMNVEV come from the germline V gene (reference sequence). The DNA for the CDR3 is TGTGCCAGCGGCCAGGGAATCAATCAGCCCCAGCATTTT. This codes for CASGQGINQPQHF.

This clone was seen only a few times. This sequence joins TRBV21-1 and TRBJ2-6; the DNA was not used to check the table's D call, TRBD2. TRBV21-1 is deemed a pseudogene. The CDR3 is 20 residues long. The CDR3 spells CASSKWLGTSGRGGANVLTF. The CDR3 DNA is TGTGCCAGCAGCAAATGGCTAGGGACTAGCGGGAGGGGAGGGGCCAACGTCCTGACTTTC.

This clone is medium-sized within its sample. V gene TRBV19 combines with J gene TRBJ1-2, with D possibly being TRBD1 (6 bases). There are 16 residues in the CDR3. Trimming shortened V by 7 bases and J by 3 bases, and 21 bases separated the two germline ends. Germline CDR1 reads LNHDA; CDR2 reads SQIVND (reference sequence). The CDR3 loop reads CASTPPLAGGDYGYTF. The CDR3 DNA reads as TGTGCCAGTACCCCCCCTTTGGCGGGGGGCGACTATGGCTACACCTTC. The full variable domain, with the rest looked up from reference TRBV19 and TRBJ1-2, is DGGITQSPKYLFRKEGQNVTLSCEQNLNHDAMYWYRQDPGQGLRLIYYSQIVNDFQKGDIAEGYSVSREKKESFPLTVTSAQKNPTAFYLCASTPPLAGGDYGYTFGSGTRLTVV.